The entry that follows covers one T cell receptor (beta chain) sequence. The table came from immunoSEQ multiplex PCR; TCRdb's copy has only in-frame clones and leaves some out. The sample has 95,000 to 150,000 clones; approximately 80% are singletons. This sample is drawn from a study of blood T cell repertoires in COVID-19. Study summary: From the United States, Italy and Spain came samples of acute and convalescent COVID-19. The analysed material was cDNA or gDNA that came from T cells, B-cell-depleted T cells, or PBMCs.

The ends lost 4 bases at V and 4 bases at J; junction bases unmatched: 7. Germline assignment: CDR1 LGHDT and CDR2 YNNKEL (reference sequence). The CDR3 is made up of 14 amino acids. This receptor was taken from a human donor in a cohort sampled during active COVID-19. The sample taken for sequencing was peripheral blood. The genes are TRBV3-1 (or the pseudogene TRBV3-2) and TRBJ2-7; 7 nucleotides agree with TRBD1. The CDR3 DNA reads TGTGCCAGCAGCCCTTGGGACAGATCGTACGAGCAGTACTTC. Its translation is CASSPWDRSYEQYF.